The rows below give T cell receptor beta chains drawn from one sample of a study of metastatic and nonmetastatic thyroid tumors. TCRdb re-processed the PCR reads through MiXCR. Of over 55,000 clones listed, 25% to 35% are singletons. Sequenced input: blood. All receptors come from a female donor with papillary thyroid cancer or a benign thyroid nodule (not recorded which). Some clones in this sample may be carry-over from other donors' samples. CDR3s include the opening cysteine and the closing phenylalanine or tryptophan. A D gene is named only where the DNA matches it firmly. Size tells how often a clone was seen (once, few, many) or the class of an expanded clone, and some rows leave it out.

>TRBJ2-2|TRBV4-3|.|14|.
CASSHRTATGELFF
TGCGCCAGCAGCCACCGGACTGCAACCGGGGAGCTGTTTTTT
>TRBJ2-7|TRBV7-9|.|13|.
CASSPGLSYEQYF
TGTGCCAGCAGCCCGGGACTGAGCTACGAGCAGTACTTC
>TRBJ2-7|TRBV6-1|.|16|.
CASSEVPGPGSYEQYF
TGTGCCAGCAGTGAAGTACCGGGACCGGGGTCCTACGAGCAGTACTTC
>TRBJ1-1|TRBV7-9|.|12|.
CASSLVDTEAFF
TGTGCCAGCAGCTTGGTTGACACTGAAGCTTTCTTT
>TRBJ1-2|TRBV6-1|.|12|few
CASSFLGNGYTF
TGTGCCAGCAGTTTTTTGGGGAATGGCTACACCTTC
>TRBJ2-7|TRBV6-1|TRBD1|17|.
CACRVQSVTGVAYEQYF
TGTGCCTGCCGGGTACAGTCAGTGACAGGGGTGGCCTACGAGCAGTACTTC
>TRBJ2-1|TRBV20-1|TRBD2|17|few
CSASPLAGAESYNEQFF
TGCAGTGCTAGTCCGCTAGCGGGAGCCGAGTCTTACAATGAGCAGTTCTTC
>TRBJ2-3|TRBV5-1|TRBD1|16|once
CASSLEQGARTDTQYF
TGCGCCAGCAGCTTGGAACAGGGGGCTAGGACAGATACGCAGTATTTT
>TRBJ2-7|TRBV6-1|.|12|.
CASSPDAGKQYF
TGTGCCAGCAGCCCAGACGCTGGGAAGCAGTACTTC
>TRBJ2-7|TRBV7-2|TRBD2|15|.
CASSPRGGGTYEQYF
TGTGCCAGCAGCCCCCGAGGCGGGGGTACCTACGAGCAGTACTTC
>TRBJ2-7|TRBV11-2|.|14|many
CASSLLGESDEQYF
TGTGCCAGCAGCCTCCTGGGGGAGTCGGACGAGCAGTACTTC
>TRBJ1-6|TRBV28|.|15|few
CASSLPGTPERPLHF
TGTGCCAGCAGTTTACCCGGCACCCCGGAGAGACCCCTCCACTTT
>TRBJ1-4|TRBV6-1|.|14|medium-sized
CASKRGRTNEKLFF
TGTGCCAGCAAAAGGGGCAGGACTAATGAAAAACTGTTTTTT
>TRBJ2-1|TRBV9|TRBD2|19|.
CASSDPGGGRSSHNNEQFF
TGTGCCAGCAGCGACCCCGGTGGCGGGAGGAGTTCCCATAACAATGAGCAGTTCTTC
>TRBJ1-2|TRBV15|TRBD1|15|few
CATSRDQTGGRGYTF
TGTGCCACCAGCAGAGATCAGACAGGGGGTAGAGGCTACACCTTC
>TRBJ2-3|TRBV25-1|.|15|medium-sized
CASAEVAGGTDTQYF
TGTGCCAGCGCGGAGGTGGCTGGTGGCACAGATACGCAGTATTTT
>TRBJ2-7|TRBV30|TRBD1|14|.
CAWRPGTGPYEQYF
TGTGCCTGGAGACCCGGGACAGGGCCCTACGAGCAGTACTTC